The 2 T cell receptor beta chains listed next were all sequenced from one sample in a study of T cells in Graves' hyperthyroidism and ophthalmopathy. There were TCR beta CDR3 regions amplified from RNA transcripts. Primed by the HTBI set, a first-round RT-PCR was run on the TCR CDR3. TCRdb ran MiXCR on the multiplex PCR reads and lists one entry per CDR3 protein. The table has approximately 400,000 distinct CDR3 sequences, 13% seen once. Sequencing input: blood. The receptor set was obtained from a man aged 30 to 45 with Graves' hyperthyroidism that later progressed to Graves' ophthalmopathy.

This clonotype was picked up a small number of times. The gene calls are TRBV20-1 and TRBJ1-4; D remains unclear. The germline V and J ends were trimmed by 0 bases and 8 bases, with 10 bases remaining between them. Germline values: CDR1 DFQATT, CDR2 SNEGSKA (reference sequence). The CDR3 has 13 residues. The CDR3 nucleotides are TGCAGTGCTAGAGATGGTTTCCCAGAAAAACTGTTTTTT. This encodes CSARDGFPEKLFF.

The chain recombines TRBV5-5 with TRBJ2-7; 16 nucleotides match TRBD2. The CDR3 has 15 residues. V was pared by 7 bases and J by 2 bases, with 3 bases of the junction left unmatched. Germline V CDR1 and CDR2: SGHKS, YYEKEE (reference sequence). CDR3 region: CASRGTSGGAYEQYF. CDR3 nucleotides: TGTGCCAGCCGAGGGACTAGCGGGGGGGCCTACGAGCAGTACTTC.